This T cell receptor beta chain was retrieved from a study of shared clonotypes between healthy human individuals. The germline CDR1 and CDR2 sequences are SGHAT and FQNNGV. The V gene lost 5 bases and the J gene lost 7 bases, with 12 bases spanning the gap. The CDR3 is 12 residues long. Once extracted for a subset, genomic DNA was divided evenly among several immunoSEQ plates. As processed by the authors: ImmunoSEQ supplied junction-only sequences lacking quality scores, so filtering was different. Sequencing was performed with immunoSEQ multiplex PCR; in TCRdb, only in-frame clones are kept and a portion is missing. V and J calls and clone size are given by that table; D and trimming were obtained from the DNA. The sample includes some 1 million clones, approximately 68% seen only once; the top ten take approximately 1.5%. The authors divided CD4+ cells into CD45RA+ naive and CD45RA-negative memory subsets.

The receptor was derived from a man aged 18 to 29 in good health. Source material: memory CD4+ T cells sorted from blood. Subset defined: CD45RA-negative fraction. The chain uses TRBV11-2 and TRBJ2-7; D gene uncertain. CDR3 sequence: CASSPQSGEQYF. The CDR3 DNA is TGTGCCAGCAGCCCACAATCTGGGGAGCAGTACTTC.